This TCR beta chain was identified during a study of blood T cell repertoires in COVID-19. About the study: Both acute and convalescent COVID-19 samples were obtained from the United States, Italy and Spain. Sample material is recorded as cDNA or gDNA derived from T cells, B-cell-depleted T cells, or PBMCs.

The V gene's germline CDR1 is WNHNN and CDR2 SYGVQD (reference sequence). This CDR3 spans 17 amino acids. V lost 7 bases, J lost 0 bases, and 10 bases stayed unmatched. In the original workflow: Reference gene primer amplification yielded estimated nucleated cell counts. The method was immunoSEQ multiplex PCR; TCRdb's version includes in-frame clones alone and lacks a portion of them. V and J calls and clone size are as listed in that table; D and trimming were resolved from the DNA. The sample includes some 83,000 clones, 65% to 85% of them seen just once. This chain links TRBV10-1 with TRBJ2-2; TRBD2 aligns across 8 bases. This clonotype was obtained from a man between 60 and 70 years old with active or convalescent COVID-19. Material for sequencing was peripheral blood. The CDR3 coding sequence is TGCGCCAGCACTCCAACGGGGGGGCTACCGAACACCGGGGAGCTGTTTTTT. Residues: CASTPTGGLPNTGELFF.